The source of this T cell receptor (beta chain) is a study of blood T cells in healthy people across ages. Broader study findings: There was a strong correlation between TCR beta diversity and naive T cell percentage.

Alongside a J-beta primer mix, a sample-barcoded 5' primer served in a second PCR lasting about 6 to 11 cycles. Each CDR3 protein is one row after TCRdb ran MiXCR on the 5' RACE reads. This table holds 600,000 to 800,000 distinct CDR3 sequences, about 50% found once. V was shortened by 5 bases and J by 4 bases, with 11 bases between the two germline ends. Germline CDR1 reads SGHAT; CDR2 reads FQNNGV. The CDR3 spans 13 residues. Concerning this clonotype itself: Its target is unknown.

Sequencing used blood. The sequence came from an elderly woman in good health. The chain has TRBV11-2 and TRBJ2-5; D is possibly TRBD1 or TRBD2 (6 bases each). CDR3 nucleotides: TGTGCCAGCAGCGTGCCGGGGGCAGAGACCCAGTACTTC. Protein product: CASSVPGAETQYF.